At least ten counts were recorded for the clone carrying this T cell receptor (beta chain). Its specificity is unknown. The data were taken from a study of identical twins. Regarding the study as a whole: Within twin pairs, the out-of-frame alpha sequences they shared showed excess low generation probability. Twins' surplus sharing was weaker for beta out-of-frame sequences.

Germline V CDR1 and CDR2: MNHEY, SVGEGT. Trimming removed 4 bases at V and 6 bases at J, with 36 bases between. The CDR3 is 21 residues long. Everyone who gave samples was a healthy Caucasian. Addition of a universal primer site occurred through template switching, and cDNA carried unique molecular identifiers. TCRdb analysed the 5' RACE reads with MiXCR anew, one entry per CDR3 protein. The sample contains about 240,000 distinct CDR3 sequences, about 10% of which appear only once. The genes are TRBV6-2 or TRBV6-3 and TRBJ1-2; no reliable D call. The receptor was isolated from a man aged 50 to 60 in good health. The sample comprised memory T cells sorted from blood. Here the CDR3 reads CASSSLRRSGLLLTQTNGYTF. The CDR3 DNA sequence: TGTGCCAGCAGTTCTCTCAGAAGGTCGGGTTTATTGCTAACACAGACGAATGGCTACACCTTC.